The 13 T cell receptor beta chains given below trace back to one sample, sequenced in a study of Graves' ophthalmopathy and Graves' hyperthyroidism. The authors amplified TCR beta CDR3 regions from RNA transcripts. Following a first-round RT-PCR that used HTBI primers, a second-round multiplex PCR was carried out. TCRdb re-called the multiplex PCR reads through MiXCR, storing one row per CDR3 protein. The sample includes about 740,000 distinct CDR3 sequences, 40% of them seen just once. The specimen was peripheral blood. These receptor sequences come from an adult man with Graves' ophthalmopathy.

The V and J genes are TRBV2 and TRBJ1-2, with 8 positions matching TRBD1. J gave up 3 bases and V 8 bases, and 11 bases lay outside the gene matches. The length of the CDR3 is 15 residues. Germline V gene data show CDR1 as SNHLY and CDR2 as FYNNEI. The CDR3 loop reads CASSPGGGQHYGYTF. The CDR3 region has the DNA TGTGCCAGCTCACCAGGGGGCGGGCAGCACTATGGCTACACCTTC. The full variable domain, completed using reference TRBV2 and TRBJ1-2, is EPEVTQTPSHQVTQMGQEVILRCVPISNHLYFYWYRQILGQKVEFLVSFYNNEISEKSEIFDDQFSVERPDGSNFTLKIRSTKLEDSAMYFCASSPGGGQHYGYTFGSGTRLTVV.

This chain uses TRBV25-1 with TRBJ1-5; D is possibly TRBD1 (6 bases). The CDR3 extends over 15 amino acids. Germline CDR1 reads MGHDK; CDR2 reads SYGVNS. V lost 5 bases, J lost 5 bases, and 16 bases lay in between. This CDR3 is CASSYHGQPDQPQHF. CDR3 DNA sequence: TGTGCCAGCAGTTACCACGGACAGCCAGATCAGCCCCAGCATTTT.

This clonotype was counted ten times or more. The chain is built from TRBV10-3 and TRBJ2-7, with unresolved D. Germline V gives CDR1 ENHRY, CDR2 SYGVKD. CDR3 size: 16 residues. Deletions cut 2 bases from V and 0 bases from J, with 14 bases between. Here the CDR3 reads CAISELVGASSYEQYF. The CDR3 region has the DNA TGTGCCATCAGTGAGCTTGTCGGTGCAAGCTCCTACGAGCAGTACTTC.

The CDR3 DNA is TGCAGCGTTGGAGAGACAGGGGCCGGGGAGCTGTTTTTT. Translated: CSVGETGAGELFF. The chain carries TRBV29-1 and TRBJ2-2, with TRBD1 matching over 8 bases. Germline V CDR1 and CDR2: SQVTM, ANQGSEA. The junction had 4 bases not matched to a gene; V was cut back by 4 bases and J by 6 bases. The length of the CDR3 is 13 residues.

The chain recombines TRBV2 with TRBJ2-6, with 8 positions matching TRBD1. Germline CDR1 reads SNHLY; CDR2 reads FYNNEI. The CDR3 runs to 19 residues. V lost 0 bases and J lost 4; bases outside the gene matches: 11. Here the CDR3 DNA reads TGTGCCAGCAGTGAAGCTGAGTGGGGCAGGGGGCTCGGGGCCAACGTCCTGACTTTC. Its protein product is CASSEAEWGRGLGANVLTF.

This clonotype has just a few counts. Sequence at one end of the junction differs from germline and may be a read error. This sequence joins TRBV9 and TRBJ1-1; 9 nucleotides align to TRBD1. The CDR3 is made up of 15 amino acids. The V gene's germline CDR1 is SGDLS and CDR2 YYNGEE. CDR3 sequence reads: CASRGQGKMNAEAFF. The DNA of the CDR3 is TGTGCCAGCAGGGGACAGGGAAAAATGAACGCTGAAGCTTTCTTT.

The genes are TRBV7-3 and TRBJ2-1; 9 nucleotides align to TRBD2. In germline, CDR1 is SGHTA, CDR2 FQGTGA. V was pared by 5 bases and J by 6 bases, with 8 bases of the junction left unmatched. The CDR3 covers 15 residues. DNA of the CDR3: TGTGCCAGCAGCCCCATAGCGGGAGCCCTCAATGAGCAGTTCTTC. It is translated as CASSPIAGALNEQFF. Full variable domain (missing parts from reference TRBV7-3 and TRBJ2-1): GAGVSQTPSNKVTEKGKYVELRCDPISGHTALYWYRQSLGQGPEFLIYFQGTGAADDSGLPNDRFFAVRPEGSVSTLKIQRTERGDSAVYLCASSPIAGALNEQFFGPGTRLTVL.

This clonotype was seen many times. The chain joins TRBV10-3 to TRBJ2-3; TRBD2 is a possible D gene (6 bases). The CDR3 runs 12 residues. Germline V lookup: CDR1 ENHRY, CDR2 SYGVKD. The V end lost 9 bases, the J end lost 4 bases, and 11 bases lay between the germline ends. CDR3 amino acids: CAMGGTADTQYF. DNA of the CDR3: TGTGCCATGGGAGGTACGGCAGATACGCAGTATTTT.

This clonotype was counted only a few times. This chain uses TRBV7-9 with TRBJ2-7; TRBD1 agrees at 10 bases. J lost 3 bases, V lost 4 bases, and 6 bases had no gene match. CDR1 and CDR2 (germline): SEHNR, FQNEAQ (reference sequence). The CDR3 has 15 residues. The CDR3 DNA sequence: TGTGCCAGCAGCTCACCGGGACAGGGGTTCTACGAGCAGTACTTC. Protein: CASSSPGQGFYEQYF.

This clonotype was picked up a small number of times. This chain uses TRBV2 with TRBJ2-5; 9 positions agree with TRBD2. V lost 6 bases to trimming and J lost 2 bases; unmatched junction nucleotides: 7. Germline-derived CDR1 and CDR2 are SNHLY and FYNNEI. This CDR3 region has 15 residues. The CDR3 DNA follows: TGTGCCAGCAGACCAGGACTAGCGACACAAGAGACCCAGTACTTC. Amino acids: CASRPGLATQETQYF. Variable domain in full (rest from reference TRBV2 and TRBJ2-5): EPEVTQTPSHQVTQMGQEVILRCVPISNHLYFYWYRQILGQKVEFLVSFYNNEISEKSEIFDDQFSVERPDGSNFTLKIRSTKLEDSAMYFCASRPGLATQETQYFGPGTRLLVL.

In its sample, this clonotype was seen a few times. The J gene is TRBJ1-2, the V gene TRBV28; perhaps TRBD1 as D (5 bases). The V end was cut by 9 bases, the J end by 4 bases, with 15 bases between. Germline V gene sequence: CDR1 MDHEN, CDR2 SYDVKM. The CDR3 extends over 13 amino acids. In nucleotides, the CDR3 is TGTGCCAGTCAACCAGGGTTCAGCTATGGCTACACCTTC. Its translation is CASQPGFSYGYTF.

In its sample, this clonotype was seen a few times. The chain links TRBV19 to TRBJ2-7, with TRBD2 identical over 12 bases. Germline CDR1 LNHDA, CDR2 SQIVND (reference sequence). CDR3 size: 14 residues. V dropped 4 bases and J dropped 5; count of bases not matched to a gene: 3. The CDR3 protein is CASSTWTSGNEQYF. CDR3 nucleotide sequence: TGTGCCAGTAGTACTTGGACTAGCGGGAACGAGCAGTACTTC.

The gene calls are TRBV18 and TRBJ1-1; D is undetermined. The V and J ends lost 6 bases and 0 bases respectively, with 11 bases between them. The CDR3 runs 14 residues. Germline loops: CDR1 KGHSH, CDR2 LQKENI. CDR3 sequence: CASSTETVNTEAFF. The CDR3 DNA is TGTGCCAGCTCCACCGAGACGGTGAACACTGAAGCTTTCTTT.